This paragraph reports one T cell receptor beta chain. Naive-designated CD8 cells lacked CD45RO, were positively enriched for CCR7, and omitted terminally differentiated effector memory CD45RA+ cells. Germline CDR1 and CDR2: SGHVS and FQNEAQ. The CDR3 length is 16 residues. V lost 2 bases and J lost 5; bases outside the gene matches: 7. The data belong to a study of shared clonotypes between healthy human individuals. Sequenced by immunoSEQ multiplex PCR; TCRdb stores in-frame clones only, minus some. The sample has fewer than 850,000 clones, approximately 97% seen once. This clonotype originated in a man aged 25-45 years in good health. Material for sequencing was naive CD8+ T cells sorted from blood. The chain has TRBV7-8 and TRBJ2-1; 9 bases line up with TRBD2. The CDR3 nucleotides are TGTGCCAGCAGCTTATCCCGGGGCGGGAGGGACAATGAGCAGTTCTTC. It is translated as CASSLSRGGRDNEQFF.